Below are 32 T cell receptor beta chains sequenced from a single sample in a study of PD-1 blockade in classical Hodgkin lymphoma. Profiled with immunoSEQ multiplex PCR; TCRdb holds only in-frame clones, not every one. The sample shows about 84,000 clones, approximately 88% of them seen only once. No patient escaped relapse after autologous stem cell transplantation, and brentuximab vedotin exposure varied. The material sequenced was peripheral blood mononuclear cells (PBMCs), taken at baseline. All receptors derive from a human donor with classical Hodgkin lymphoma.

The chain combines TRBV19 with TRBJ2-3; D not certain. The germline V gene encodes CDR1 LNHDA and CDR2 SQIVND (reference sequence). With 7 bases removed from V and 2 bases from J, the gap between germline ends came to 13 bases. This CDR3 has 14 residues. The CDR3 here is CASNSGPVTDTQYF. The DNA of the CDR3 is TGTGCCAGTAATTCCGGACCGGTCACAGATACGCAGTATTTT.

V is TRBV14 and J is TRBJ2-4, with unresolved D. CDR3 size: 12 residues. Germline CDR1 reads SGHDN; CDR2 reads FVKESK. The V end was cut by 0 bases, the J end by 9 bases, with 6 bases between. In nucleotides, the CDR3 is TGTGCCAGCAGCCAAGACAGAATCATTCAGTACTTC. This gives the protein CASSQDRIIQYF. Looking up the rest from reference TRBV14 and TRBJ2-4 gives the full variable domain: EAGVTQFPSHSVIEKGQTVTLRCDPISGHDNLYWYRRVMGKEIKFLLHFVKESKQDESGMPNNRFLAERTGGTYSTLKVQPAELEDSGVYFCASSQDRIIQYFGAGTRLSVL.

This sequence joins TRBV19 and TRBJ2-2; TRBD2 might be the D (5 bases). CDR1 is LNHDA, CDR2 SQIVND, per germline (reference sequence). The CDR3 totals 13 residues. V lost 8 bases and J lost 0, with 7 bases in between. In DNA, the CDR3 is TGTGCCAGTCGTAGCGCGAACACCGGGGAGCTGTTTTTT. It encodes CASRSANTGELFF.

The V gene is TRBV20-1, the J gene TRBJ1-1; D uncertain. Trimming shortened V by 0 bases and J by 7 bases, and 6 bases separated the two germline ends. CDR1 is DFQATT and CDR2 is SNEGSKA in the germline V gene (reference sequence). The CDR3 is made up of 11 amino acids. CDR3 sequence reads: CSARDLVEAFF. CDR3 DNA: TGCAGTGCTAGAGATTTAGTTGAAGCTTTCTTT.

V is TRBV21-1 and J is TRBJ1-1. TRBV21-1 is classified as a pseudogene. This CDR3 region has 15 residues. CDR3 bases: TGTGCCAGCTCATCTTTTGAACCCATGAACACTGAAGCTTTCTTT. Translating it yields CASSSFEPMNTEAFF.

The chain has TRBV5-1 and TRBJ2-1; D is uncertain. V shed 5 bases and J shed 9 bases, with 9 bases lying between them. This CDR3 is built from 11 residues. Germline CDR1 SGHRS, CDR2 YFSETQ. CDR3 region: CASREPGEQFF. CDR3 DNA: TGCGCCAGCAGGGAGCCCGGTGAGCAGTTCTTC.

The rearrangement uses TRBV2 and TRBJ2-1; D call uncertain. The V and J ends lost 6 bases and 2 bases respectively, with 8 bases between them. This CDR3 is built from 13 residues. Germline CDR1 and CDR2: SNHLY and FYNNEI. The CDR3 reads CASRRRAYNEQFF. The CDR3 nucleotides read TGTGCCAGCAGAAGAAGAGCCTACAATGAGCAGTTCTTC.

The chain has TRBV6-5 and TRBJ2-7; D is perhaps TRBD1 or TRBD2 (6 bases each). Germline V lookup: CDR1 MNHEY, CDR2 SVGAGI. Trimming shortened V by 4 bases and J by 2 bases, and 12 bases separated the two germline ends. The CDR3 spans 14 residues. The CDR3 DNA follows: TGTGCCAGCAGTTTAGGGGGGAAGCCCTACGAGCAGTACTTC. Translating it yields CASSLGGKPYEQYF.

The chain employs TRBV27 and TRBJ2-2; TRBD1 or TRBD2 may be the D gene (6 bases each). V lost 0 bases, J lost 4 bases, and 21 bases lay in between. Looked up from germline, CDR1 is MNHEY and CDR2 is SMNVEV (reference sequence). The CDR3 has 19 residues. CDR3 loop: CASSLSIGGGLGSTGELFF. The CDR3 DNA reads TGTGCCAGCAGTTTATCTATAGGAGGGGGTTTGGGGAGCACCGGGGAGCTGTTTTTT.

This chain connects TRBV6-5 to TRBJ2-2; 12 bases are a match to TRBD2. The V segment lost 6 bases and the J segment 8 bases; nucleotides outside the gene matches: 7. Germline assignment: CDR1 MNHEY and CDR2 SVGAGI. The CDR3 length is 15 residues. Written as DNA, the CDR3 is TGTGCCAGCAGACCTCCTAGCGGGAGGGCGGGGGAGCTGTTTTTT. Residues: CASRPPSGRAGELFF.

The chain joins TRBV10-2 to TRBJ2-5, with a weak D call TRBD2 (6 bases). The CDR3 extends over 14 amino acids. V shed 4 bases and J shed 5 bases, with 14 bases lying between them. Germline loops: CDR1 WSHSY, CDR2 SAAADI. CDR3 coding DNA: TGCGCCAGCAGTGGGGGTGCCCTAGCGGAGACCCAGTACTTC. It translates to CASSGGALAETQYF.

The rearrangement links TRBV15 to TRBJ1-4; possibly TRBD1 for D (5 bases). From germline, CDR1 is LNHNV and CDR2 YYDKDF (reference sequence). This CDR3 has 18 amino acids. V was shortened by 1 base and J by 0 bases, with 15 bases between the two germline ends. The CDR3 region has the DNA TGTGCCACCAGCAGAGCACAGGAGAAGCTGACAACTAATGAAAAACTGTTTTTT. Its protein product is CATSRAQEKLTTNEKLFF.

This clone came up once. The CDR3 loop reads CASSQAGTAGEAFF. The CDR3 bases are TGTGCCAGCTCACAAGCCGGGACAGCGGGTGAAGCTTTCTTT. The genes are TRBV18 and TRBJ1-1; 7 nucleotides line up with TRBD1. Germline loops: CDR1 KGHSH, CDR2 LQKENI. The length of the CDR3 is 14 residues. Trimming removed 4 bases from V and 7 bases from J; junction bases left unmatched: 9.

The V and J genes are TRBV5-1 and TRBJ2-7, with unresolved D. Trimming removed 3 bases from V and 0 bases from J, with 10 bases in between. Germline V gene lookup returns CDR1 SGHRS and CDR2 YFSETQ. The CDR3 spans 14 residues. The CDR3 loop reads CASSSSIVSYEQYF. DNA of the CDR3: TGCGCCAGCAGCTCCTCGATAGTCTCCTACGAGCAGTACTTC.

The chain has TRBV6-4 and TRBJ2-1, with TRBD2 identical over 7 bases. The CDR3 covers 17 residues. Germline assignment: CDR1 MRHNA and CDR2 SNTAGT. The ends lost 5 bases at V and 7 bases at J; junction bases unmatched: 17. The CDR3 DNA is TGTGCCAGCAGTCCTAACCCTAGCACGGTGGGGGGGAATGAGCAGTTCTTC. Protein product: CASSPNPSTVGGNEQFF.

The chain combines TRBV5-4 with TRBJ2-5; D call uncertain. Germline lookup yields CDR1 SGHNT and CDR2 YYREEE (reference sequence). CDR3 length: 11 amino acids. Trimming shortened V by 1 base and J by 2 bases, and 0 bases separated the two germline ends. CDR3 protein: CASSLQETQYF. CDR3 sequence (DNA): TGTGCCAGCAGCTTGCAAGAGACCCAGTACTTC.

J is TRBJ2-1 and V is TRBV5-6; possible D gene TRBD1, 6 bases. Germline CDR1 is SGHDT and CDR2 is YYEEEE. This CDR3 comprises 12 residues. The V end lost 1 base, the J end lost 12 bases, and 11 bases lay between the germline ends. DNA for the CDR3: TGTGCCAGCAGCTTGAACAGGGTCGCGCAGTTCTTC. As protein: CASSLNRVAQFF.

This clone was seen once. This chain links TRBV27 with TRBJ1-5; 7 nucleotides match TRBD1. J was trimmed by 4 bases and V by 5 bases; bases with no gene match: 2. This CDR3 spans 13 amino acids. Germline CDR1 and CDR2: MNHEY and SMNVEV (reference sequence). The CDR3 region is CASSPRGNQPQHF. CDR3 DNA sequence: TGTGCCAGCAGTCCCAGGGGGAATCAGCCCCAGCATTTT.

The chain combines TRBV19 with TRBJ1-5, with D possibly being TRBD1 (5 bases). This CDR3 is built from 16 residues. Germline lookup yields CDR1 LNHDA and CDR2 SQIVND (reference sequence). Trimming left V 1 base short and J 3 bases short, with 13 bases between. The CDR3 region is CASSIVGRAANQPQHF. The CDR3 DNA reads as TGTGCCAGTAGTATAGTGGGCAGGGCCGCCAATCAGCCCCAGCATTTT.

This clone was counted a single time. CDR3 in amino acids: CASSQDGGGFGDGYTF. In nucleotides, the CDR3 is TGCGCCAGCAGCCAAGATGGGGGGGGCTTCGGAGATGGCTACACCTTC. This rearrangement joins TRBV4-3 to TRBJ1-2; D may be TRBD1 (6 bases). Deletions cut 0 bases from V and 6 bases from J, with 17 bases between. The CDR3 runs 16 residues. Germline V gives CDR1 LGHNA, CDR2 YSLEER.

The chain combines TRBV6-1 with TRBJ1-1, with D possibly matching TRBD1 (6 bases). Trimming took off 6 bases at V and 6 bases at J, with 17 bases between the two ends. This CDR3 has 14 amino acids. Germline V gene data show CDR1 as MNHNS and CDR2 as SASEGT. CDR3 loop: CASSRSGQGAEAFF. CDR3 nucleotide sequence: TGTGCCAGCAGCCGATCGGGACAAGGAGCTGAAGCTTTCTTT.

The V gene is TRBV7-9, the J gene TRBJ2-3; 10 bases align to TRBD2. The germline V gene has CDR1 SEHNR and CDR2 FQNEAQ (reference sequence). The CDR3 is made up of 15 amino acids. The V gene end was trimmed by 3 bases and the J gene end by 1 base; junction bases not matched to a gene: 1. The CDR3 sequence: CASSLGTSGTDTQYF. CDR3 sequence (DNA): TGTGCCAGCAGCTTGGGGACTAGCGGCACAGATACGCAGTATTTT.

This chain connects TRBV19 to TRBJ2-1; tentative D call: TRBD2 (5 bases). The CDR3 consists of 17 residues. Germline V gives CDR1 LNHDA, CDR2 SQIVND (reference sequence). V lost 1 base and J 0 bases, leaving 13 bases between the germline ends. DNA for the CDR3: TGTGCCAGTAGTATAGCCCCGGCTAGCAGCTCCTACAATGAGCAGTTCTTC. Amino acid sequence: CASSIAPASSSYNEQFF.

This clone turned up a few times. The chain has TRBV11-2 and TRBJ1-1; D possibly corresponds to TRBD1 (6 bases). The V end lost 7 bases, the J end lost 6 bases, and 18 bases lay between the germline ends. Germline CDR1 SGHAT, CDR2 FQNNGV. The CDR3 is 14 amino acids. In nucleotides, the CDR3 is TGTGCCAGCAACCTACGAGGGGGGGCATCTGAAGCTTTCTTT. Its translation: CASNLRGGASEAFF. The entire variable domain, with the rest obtained from reference TRBV11-2 and TRBJ1-1, is as follows: EAGVAQSPRYKIIEKRQSVAFWCNPISGHATLYWYQQILGQGPKLLIQFQNNGVVDDSQLPKDRFSAERLKGVDSTLKIQPAKLEDSAVYLCASNLRGGASEAFFGQGTRLTVV.

The gene calls are TRBV6-1 and TRBJ1-3; 7 bases are a match to TRBD1. Germline V gene data show CDR1 as MNHNS and CDR2 as SASEGT. CDR3 size: 14 residues. With 5 bases clipped from V and 3 bases from J, the junction kept 4 bases outside the gene matches. The CDR3 DNA reads TGTGCCAGCAGTCTCAGGGGGTTTGGAAACACCATATATTTT. It encodes CASSLRGFGNTIYF.

This chain joins TRBV7-2 and TRBJ1-4, with no clear D. Trimming left V 1 base short and J 7 bases short, with 13 bases between. CDR1 and CDR2 from the germline V gene are SGHTA and FQGNSA. This CDR3 has 15 residues. CDR3: CASSLDPGVGEKLFF. CDR3 nucleotides: TGTGCCAGCAGCTTAGATCCCGGAGTAGGTGAAAAACTGTTTTTT.

This chain connects TRBV6-5 to TRBJ2-7, with D possibly called TRBD1 or TRBD2 (5 bases each). The germline V gene has CDR1 MNHEY and CDR2 SVGAGI. The CDR3 totals 11 residues. Trimming shortened V by 6 bases and J by 2 bases, and 5 bases separated the two germline ends. CDR3 loop: CASRGAYEQYF. CDR3 coding DNA: TGTGCCAGCAGGGGGGCCTACGAGCAGTACTTC.

This clone was seen a handful of times. The chain carries TRBV4-2 and TRBJ2-2; TRBD2 matches at 9 bases. In germline, CDR1 is LGHNA, CDR2 YNFKEQ. The trim removed 3 bases at V and 6 bases at J, leaving 5 bases unmatched. This CDR3 comprises 15 residues. The CDR3, as DNA: TGTGCCAGCAGCCAGGATAGCGGGAGCCCCGGGGAGCTGTTTTTT. Translating gives CASSQDSGSPGELFF.

This sequence joins TRBV9 and TRBJ2-3, with D possibly matching TRBD2 (6 bases). V was shortened by 6 bases and J by 1 base, with 12 bases between the two germline ends. This CDR3 is built from 14 residues. Germline V gives CDR1 SGDLS, CDR2 YYNGEE. The CDR3 nucleotides read TGTGCCAGCACTGGAGGGCTGGGCACAGATACGCAGTATTTT. It yields the protein CASTGGLGTDTQYF.

This clone appeared once. V is TRBV6-5 and J is TRBJ2-1; weak D call: TRBD2 (5 bases). This CDR3 is built from 14 residues. Germline-derived CDR1 and CDR2 are MNHEY and SVGAGI. V was trimmed by 0 bases and J by 3 bases, leaving 6 bases between them. The CDR3, as DNA: TGTGCCAGCAGTTACTCGGAGGTCTACAATGAGCAGTTCTTC. This codes for CASSYSEVYNEQFF.

V and J are TRBV5-1 and TRBJ1-1; 7 bases align to TRBD1. Looked up from germline, CDR1 is SGHRS and CDR2 is YFSETQ. The CDR3 is 15 residues long. Trimming at V came to 0 bases and at J to 1 base, leaving 3 bases not matched to a gene. CDR3: CASSLVPGGNTEAFF. DNA of the CDR3: TGCGCCAGCAGCTTGGTTCCAGGGGGGAACACTGAAGCTTTCTTT.

The chain couples TRBV13 to TRBJ2-4; D might be TRBD1 (6 bases). The CDR3 has 13 residues. Germline CDR1 and CDR2: PRHDT and FYEKMQ (reference sequence). Trimming removed 1 base at V and 7 bases at J, with 8 bases between. The CDR3 DNA reads TGTGCCAGCAGCTTAGATCAGGGGAACATTCAGTACTTC. It yields the protein CASSLDQGNIQYF.